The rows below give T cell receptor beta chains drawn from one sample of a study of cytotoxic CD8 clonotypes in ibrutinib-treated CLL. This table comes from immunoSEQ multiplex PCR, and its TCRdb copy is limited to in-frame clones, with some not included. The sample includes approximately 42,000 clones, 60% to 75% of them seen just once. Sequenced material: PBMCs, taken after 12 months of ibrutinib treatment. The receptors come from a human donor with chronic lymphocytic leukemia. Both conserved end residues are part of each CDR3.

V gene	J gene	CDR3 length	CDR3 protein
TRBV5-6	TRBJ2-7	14	CASSSPGGSDEQYF
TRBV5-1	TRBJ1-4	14	CASSLGRPDEKLFF
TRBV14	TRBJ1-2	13	CASREQGDYGYTF
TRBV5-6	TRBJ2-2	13	CASSFGGGNRLFF
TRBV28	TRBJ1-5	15	CASSLAAVENQPQHF
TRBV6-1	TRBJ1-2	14	CASSEFGSVYGYTF
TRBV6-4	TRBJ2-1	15	CASSLHGQGAPEQFF
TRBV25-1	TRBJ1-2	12	CASSEGSYGYTF
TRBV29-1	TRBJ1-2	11	CSAQDSKGYTF
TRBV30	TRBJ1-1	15	CAWSSSNRGNTEAFF
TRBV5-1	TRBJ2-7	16	CASSLGITAGRYEQYF
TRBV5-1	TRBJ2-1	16	CASSPQYGGSYNEQFF